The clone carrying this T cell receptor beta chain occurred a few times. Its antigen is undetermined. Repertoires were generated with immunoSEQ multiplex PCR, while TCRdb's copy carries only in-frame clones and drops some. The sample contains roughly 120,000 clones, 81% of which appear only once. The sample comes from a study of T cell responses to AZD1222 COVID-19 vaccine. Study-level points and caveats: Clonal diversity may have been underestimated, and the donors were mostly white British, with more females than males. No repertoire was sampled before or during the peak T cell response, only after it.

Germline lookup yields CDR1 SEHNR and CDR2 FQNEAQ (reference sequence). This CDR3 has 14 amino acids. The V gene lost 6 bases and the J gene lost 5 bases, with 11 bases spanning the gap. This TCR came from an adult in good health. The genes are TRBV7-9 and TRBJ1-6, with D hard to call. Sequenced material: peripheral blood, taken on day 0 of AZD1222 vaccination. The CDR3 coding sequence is TGTGCCAGCAGTTACGGACGTGATAATTCACCCCTCCACTTT. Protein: CASSYGRDNSPLHF.